One and the same sample provided the 12 T cell receptor beta chains below, sequenced in a study of T cell responses to AZD1222 COVID-19 vaccine. Produced via immunoSEQ multiplex PCR; TCRdb's table is partial and in-frame only. Seen here are 150,000 or so clones, about 89% observed once, and the top ten hold approximately 3.6%. The sample consisted of peripheral blood, taken 28 days after the second AZD1222 dose. All receptors come from an adult who received the AZD1222 COVID-19 vaccine.

CDR3 amino acids: CASSHQESSGNTIYF. CDR3 DNA sequence: TGTGCCAGCAGCCATCAGGAGTCCTCTGGAAACACCATATATTTT. The chain carries TRBV7-2 and TRBJ1-3; D is ambiguous. The germline V and J ends were trimmed by 5 bases and 0 bases, with 11 bases remaining between them. The CDR3 is 15 residues long. CDR1 SGHTA and CDR2 FQGNSA come from the germline V gene.

The V and J genes are TRBV7-9 and TRBJ2-1, with D perhaps matching TRBD2 (5 bases). The length of the CDR3 is 12 residues. Trimming took off 6 bases at V and 10 bases at J, with 13 bases between the two ends. Germline CDR1 SEHNR, CDR2 FQNEAQ (reference sequence). In nucleotides, the CDR3 is TGTGCCAGCAGTCGGACTGCCCCCGAGCAGTTCTTC. Residues: CASSRTAPEQFF.

This clone was recorded only once. The chain carries TRBV29-1 and TRBJ1-2; no clear D gene. V lost 6 bases, J lost 4 bases, and 12 bases lay in between. The germline V gene has CDR1 SQVTM and CDR2 ANQGSEA. This CDR3 has 12 residues. The CDR3 DNA sequence: TGCAGCGTCCTACACGGCTCCTATGGCTACACCTTC. Translation gives CSVLHGSYGYTF.

This sequence joins TRBV5-4 and TRBJ1-1; D possibly corresponds to TRBD1 (5 bases). CDR3 length: 12 residues. Trimming pared 0 bases from V and 8 bases from J, leaving 8 bases between. Per germline, CDR1 SGHNT and CDR2 YYREEE (reference sequence). CDR3 sequence: CASSLAGREAFF. The CDR3 DNA reads TGTGCCAGCAGCTTGGCAGGGCGCGAAGCTTTCTTT.

The rearrangement joins TRBV7-8 to TRBJ2-7, with TRBD1 matching 8 bases. This CDR3 has 18 amino acids. CDR1 and CDR2 from the germline V gene are SGHVS and FQNEAQ. The V gene end was trimmed by 5 bases and the J gene end by 0 bases; junction bases not matched to a gene: 15. CDR3 in amino acids: CASSPGTLGQASSYEQYF. The CDR3 DNA reads TGTGCCAGCAGCCCAGGCACGTTGGGACAGGCGAGCTCCTACGAGCAGTACTTC.

The gene calls are TRBV6-5 and TRBJ1-1, with D unclear. CDR3 length: 14 residues. Germline CDR1 MNHEY, CDR2 SVGAGI. V was shortened by 2 bases and J by 1 base, with 8 bases between the two germline ends. The CDR3 loop reads CASSYRAPNTEAFF. CDR3 in DNA: TGTGCCAGCAGTTACAGGGCACCGAACACTGAAGCTTTCTTT.

The CDR3 nucleotides are TGCGCCAGCAGCTTGAACTCTGTTTCTGGAAACACCATATATTTT. Its translation: CASSLNSVSGNTIYF. The V and J genes are TRBV5-1 and TRBJ1-3; D is unclear. V dropped 1 base and J dropped 1 base, with 9 bases sitting between them. Germline V lookup: CDR1 SGHRS, CDR2 YFSETQ. The CDR3 extends over 15 amino acids.

The chain carries TRBV6-6 and TRBJ1-6; D gene ambiguous. This CDR3 spans 13 amino acids. Between the trimmed V and J ends, which lost 4 bases and 5 bases, there was a span of 6 bases. Germline loops: CDR1 MNHNY, CDR2 SVGAGI (reference sequence). CDR3 DNA sequence: TGTGCCAGCAGTTCTGTAGATAATTCACCCCTCCACTTT. It codes for CASSSVDNSPLHF.

The chain carries TRBV4-1 and TRBJ2-7, with D unresolved. The CDR3 totals 15 residues. CDR1 MGHRA and CDR2 YSYEKL come from the germline V gene. V was shortened by 0 bases and J by 4 bases, with 13 bases between the two germline ends. For the CDR3, the DNA is TGCGCCAGCAGCCAAGACCTCGACCTAAGATACGAGCAGTACTTC. Protein product: CASSQDLDLRYEQYF.

This chain uses TRBV14 with TRBJ2-7, with a possible D match to TRBD1 (5 bases). CDR1 and CDR2 (germline): SGHDN, FVKESK. V lost 6 bases, J lost 7 bases, and 19 bases lay in between. This CDR3 contains 14 residues. CDR3 in DNA: TGTGCCAGCAGTCATTGGGAAGGGGTGAGAGAGCAGTACTTC. It translates to CASSHWEGVREQYF. The variable domain in full, completed from reference TRBV14 and TRBJ2-7, reads EAGVTQFPSHSVIEKGQTVTLRCDPISGHDNLYWYRRVMGKEIKFLLHFVKESKQDESGMPNNRFLAERTGGTYSTLKVQPAELEDSGVYFCASSHWEGVREQYFGPGTRLTVT.

This sequence joins TRBV7-6 and TRBJ1-1; maybe TRBD1 (5 bases). Germline V gene lookup returns CDR1 SGHVS and CDR2 FNYEAQ. The CDR3 contains 16 residues. V was clipped by 4 bases and J by 7 bases, with 22 bases between them. The CDR3, as DNA: TGTGCCAGCAGCTCACTAGGCCGGGGGGGGTTTGATGAAGCTTTCTTT. It specifies CASSSLGRGGFDEAFF. Looking up the rest from reference TRBV7-6 and TRBJ1-1 gives the full variable domain: GAGVSQSPRYKVTKRGQDVALRCDPISGHVSLYWYRQALGQGPEFLTYFNYEAQQDKSGLPNDRFSAERPEGSISTLTIQRTEQRDSAMYRCASSSLGRGGFDEAFFGQGTRLTVV.

V is TRBV10-3 and J is TRBJ2-1, with D hard to call. CDR3 length: 18 residues. Germline V CDR1 and CDR2: ENHRY, SYGVKD. Trimming shortened V by 6 bases and J by 2 bases, and 23 bases separated the two germline ends. In DNA form, the CDR3 reads TGTGCCATCAGGAGAAGGGCCGTATCCACCGAACCCTACAATGAGCAGTTCTTC. Encoded protein: CAIRRRAVSTEPYNEQFF.